These T cell receptor beta chains were read from a single sample in a study of T-cell reconstitution after alpha-beta-depleted transplantation in children. TCRdb independently ran MiXCR on the PCR reads; one entry per CDR3 protein. The sample includes about 200,000 distinct CDR3 sequences, approximately 6.8% of them seen just once. Sequenced here: PBMCs, sampled before TCRalphabeta/CD19-depleted stem cell transplant. These receptors all stem from a girl in the first two years of life with combined immunodeficiency, due to receive a stem cell transplant. The CDR3 runs from the conserved cysteine through the conserved F or W. D genes are given only for firm matches. Only part of the rows carry a size: once, few, many, or a class if the clone is expanded.

V gene: TRBV14; clone size: many; D gene: .; J gene: TRBJ2-2; CDR3 protein: CASSQVRSGSFTGELFF; CDR3 DNA: TGTGCCAGCAGCCAAGTTCGGTCGGGCAGCTTTACCGGGGAGCTGTTTTTT
V gene: TRBV13; clone size: many; D gene: .; J gene: TRBJ2-3; CDR3 protein: CASSSALAVRTDTQYF; CDR3 DNA: TGTGCCAGCAGCTCCGCTCTGGCGGTGCGCACAGATACGCAGTATTTT
V gene: TRBV4-2; clone size: .; D gene: TRBD2; J gene: TRBJ2-7; CDR3 protein: CASSQAGSGGMYEQYF; CDR3 DNA: TGTGCCAGCAGCCAAGCAGGTAGCGGGGGGATGTACGAGCAGTACTTC
V gene: TRBV29-1; clone size: many; D gene: TRBD1; J gene: TRBJ2-1; CDR3 protein: CSDRTGNYNEQFF; CDR3 DNA: TGCAGCGATCGGACAGGTAACTACAATGAGCAGTTCTTC
V gene: TRBV15; clone size: many; D gene: .; J gene: TRBJ1-2; CDR3 protein: CATHSYPYGYTF; CDR3 DNA: TGTGCCACCCACAGCTATCCCTATGGCTACACCTTC
V gene: TRBV5-1; clone size: many; D gene: .; J gene: TRBJ2-3; CDR3 protein: CASSLKGTDTQYF; CDR3 DNA: TGCGCCAGCAGCTTGAAAGGGACAGATACGCAGTATTTT
V gene: TRBV30; clone size: many; D gene: TRBD1; J gene: TRBJ2-2; CDR3 protein: CAWIRGQTGELFF; CDR3 DNA: TGTGCCTGGATCAGGGGGCAAACCGGGGAGCTGTTTTTT
V gene: TRBV20-1; clone size: many; D gene: .; J gene: TRBJ2-1; CDR3 protein: CSARDREISYNEQFF; CDR3 DNA: TGCAGTGCTAGAGATAGAGAAATCTCCTACAATGAGCAGTTCTTC
V gene: TRBV24-1; clone size: many; D gene: .; J gene: TRBJ2-3; CDR3 protein: CATSDQPSTDTQYF; CDR3 DNA: TGTGCCACCAGTGACCAGCCCAGCACAGATACGCAGTATTTT
V gene: TRBV12-3/TRBV12-4; clone size: many; D gene: TRBD2; J gene: TRBJ2-7; CDR3 protein: CASSLSGESYEQYF; CDR3 DNA: TGTGCCAGCAGTTTGAGCGGGGAATCCTACGAGCAGTACTTC
V gene: TRBV15; clone size: many; D gene: TRBD2; J gene: TRBJ2-7; CDR3 protein: CATSRDLGGGYSYEQYF; CDR3 DNA: TGTGCCACCAGCAGAGATCTAGGCGGGGGGTACTCCTACGAGCAGTACTTC
V gene: TRBV6-5; clone size: .; D gene: TRBD1; J gene: TRBJ1-5; CDR3 protein: CASSYGTGVNQPQHF; CDR3 DNA: TGTGCCAGCAGTTACGGGACAGGGGTGAATCAGCCCCAGCATTTT
V gene: TRBV28; clone size: .; D gene: TRBD1; J gene: TRBJ2-1; CDR3 protein: CATTTVSGQGYNEQFF; CDR3 DNA: TGTGCCACCACTACTGTTTCGGGACAGGGGTACAATGAGCAGTTCTTC
V gene: TRBV29-1; clone size: many; D gene: .; J gene: TRBJ1-2; CDR3 protein: CSVEQLFHYGYTF; CDR3 DNA: TGCAGCGTTGAACAGCTTTTCCACTATGGCTACACCTTC
V gene: TRBV11-2; clone size: many; D gene: TRBD2; J gene: TRBJ2-2; CDR3 protein: CASSLEAPPGLAMNTGELFF; CDR3 DNA: TGTGCCAGCAGCTTAGAAGCACCGCCGGGACTAGCAATGAACACCGGGGAGCTGTTTTTT
V gene: TRBV18; clone size: .; D gene: TRBD1; J gene: TRBJ1-2; CDR3 protein: CASSRDREEGYTF; CDR3 DNA: TGTGCCAGCTCACGGGACAGGGAAGAGGGCTACACCTTC
V gene: TRBV12-3/TRBV12-4; clone size: many; D gene: .; J gene: TRBJ2-3; CDR3 protein: CASSLDPDTQYF; CDR3 DNA: TGTGCCAGCAGTTTAGATCCAGATACGCAGTATTTT
V gene: TRBV20-1; clone size: few; D gene: TRBD2; J gene: TRBJ2-5; CDR3 protein: CCARDRLAGSQETQYF; CDR3 DNA: TGCTGTGCTAGAGATCGGCTAGCGGGGAGTCAAGAGACCCAGTACTTC
V gene: TRBV3-1; clone size: many; D gene: .; J gene: TRBJ1-1; CDR3 protein: CASSQDSIGHPEAFF; CDR3 DNA: TGTGCCAGCAGCCAAGATTCTATAGGACACCCTGAAGCTTTCTTT
V gene: TRBV6-5; clone size: many; D gene: .; J gene: TRBJ1-5; CDR3 protein: CASRMGSNQPQHF; CDR3 DNA: TGTGCCAGCCGGATGGGGAGCAATCAGCCCCAGCATTTT
V gene: TRBV7-2; clone size: many; D gene: TRBD2; J gene: TRBJ2-1; CDR3 protein: CASSLALGGGANEQFF; CDR3 DNA: TGTGCCAGCAGCTTAGCGCTGGGCGGGGGGGCCAATGAGCAGTTCTTC
V gene: TRBV14; clone size: many; D gene: .; J gene: TRBJ2-7; CDR3 protein: CASSLPGAAYEQYF; CDR3 DNA: TGTGCCAGCAGCCTTCCGGGTGCTGCCTACGAGCAGTACTTC
V gene: TRBV29-1; clone size: many; D gene: .; J gene: TRBJ2-7; CDR3 protein: CSVDNPSSYEQYF; CDR3 DNA: TGCAGCGTTGATAACCCGAGCTCCTACGAGCAGTACTTC
V gene: TRBV2; clone size: .; D gene: .; J gene: TRBJ2-3; CDR3 protein: CASRWRGTDTQYF; CDR3 DNA: TGTGCCAGCAGGTGGAGGGGCACAGATACGCAGTATTTT
V gene: TRBV20-1; clone size: many; D gene: .; J gene: TRBJ2-7; CDR3 protein: CSARVQGGFYSYEQYF; CDR3 DNA: TGCAGTGCTAGAGTGCAAGGAGGGTTTTACTCCTACGAGCAGTACTTC
V gene: TRBV10-3; clone size: many; D gene: .; J gene: TRBJ1-1; CDR3 protein: CAISEPDGKGTEAFF; CDR3 DNA: TGTGCCATCAGTGAGCCGGACGGGAAAGGCACTGAAGCTTTCTTT
V gene: TRBV13; clone size: few; D gene: .; J gene: TRBJ2-1; CDR3 protein: CASSLVWDPFF; CDR3 DNA: TGTGCCAGCAGCTTAGTCTGGGATCCTTTCTTC
V gene: TRBV7-3; clone size: many; D gene: TRBD2; J gene: TRBJ2-7; CDR3 protein: CASSLGGGGYYEQYF; CDR3 DNA: TGTGCCAGCAGCTTAGGTGGCGGGGGATACTACGAGCAGTACTTC
V gene: TRBV9; clone size: many; D gene: .; J gene: TRBJ2-7; CDR3 protein: CASSVDRDIGIYEQYF; CDR3 DNA: TGTGCCAGCAGCGTAGATAGAGACATAGGTATCTACGAGCAGTACTTC
V gene: TRBV29-1; clone size: few; D gene: TRBD2; J gene: TRBJ2-4; CDR3 protein: CSVEEGRGGNYIQYF; CDR3 DNA: TGCAGCGTTGAAGAGGGACGGGGGGGTAATTACATTCAGTACTTC
V gene: TRBV20-1; clone size: many; D gene: .; J gene: TRBJ1-2; CDR3 protein: CSAIHGSAGSSYTF; CDR3 DNA: TGCAGTGCTATACATGGTTCCGCTGGGTCCAGCTACACCTTC
V gene: TRBV7-8; clone size: .; D gene: .; J gene: TRBJ2-5; CDR3 protein: CASSEPTLRETQYF; CDR3 DNA: TGTGCCAGCTCGGAGCCGACCCTAAGGGAGACCCAGTACTTC
V gene: TRBV4-2; clone size: many; D gene: .; J gene: TRBJ2-1; CDR3 protein: CASSQGSAPDEQFF; CDR3 DNA: TGTGCCAGCAGCCAAGGCTCAGCGCCGGATGAGCAGTTCTTC
V gene: TRBV4-3; clone size: many; D gene: .; J gene: TRBJ2-3; CDR3 protein: CASSQDLSDSTDTQYF; CDR3 DNA: TGCGCCAGCAGCCAAGATCTATCGGACAGCACAGATACGCAGTATTTT
V gene: TRBV18; clone size: .; D gene: .; J gene: TRBJ2-7; CDR3 protein: CASSPVSPLFQGGTYLYEQYF; CDR3 DNA: TGTGCCAGCTCCCCGGTGAGTCCCTTATTCCAAGGGGGGACTTACCTCTACGAGCAGTACTTC
V gene: TRBV6-5; clone size: few; D gene: .; J gene: TRBJ1-2; CDR3 protein: CASSWSPLNYGYTF; CDR3 DNA: TGTGCCAGCAGTTGGAGTCCCCTTAACTATGGCTACACCTTC
V gene: TRBV29-1; clone size: many; D gene: TRBD1; J gene: TRBJ2-7; CDR3 protein: CSVFGTGAYEQYF; CDR3 DNA: TGCAGCGTTTTTGGGACAGGGGCCTACGAGCAGTACTTC
V gene: TRBV15; clone size: many; D gene: .; J gene: TRBJ2-2; CDR3 protein: CATSYRDTYDGELFF; CDR3 DNA: TGTGCCACCAGCTACCGGGACACCTACGACGGGGAGCTGTTTTTT
V gene: TRBV5-1; clone size: many; D gene: .; J gene: TRBJ2-3; CDR3 protein: CASSYTSSNTDTQYF; CDR3 DNA: TGCGCCAGCAGCTACACAAGTTCTAACACAGATACGCAGTATTTT
V gene: TRBV4-1; clone size: few; D gene: TRBD2; J gene: TRBJ2-1; CDR3 protein: CASSHHLAGGPNEQFF; CDR3 DNA: TGCGCCAGCAGCCATCATCTAGCGGGGGGGCCAAATGAGCAGTTCTTC
V gene: TRBV12-3/TRBV12-4; clone size: many; D gene: TRBD1; J gene: TRBJ1-6; CDR3 protein: CASSSSGQGKYNSPLHF; CDR3 DNA: TGTGCCAGCAGTTCATCAGGACAGGGGAAGTATAATTCACCCCTCCACTTT
V gene: TRBV12-3/TRBV12-4; clone size: many; D gene: .; J gene: TRBJ2-1; CDR3 protein: CASREGINEQFF; CDR3 DNA: TGTGCCAGCAGGGAGGGAATCAATGAGCAGTTCTTC
V gene: TRBV7-8; clone size: many; D gene: .; J gene: TRBJ2-1; CDR3 protein: CASSSNLRLLSYNEQFF; CDR3 DNA: TGTGCCAGCAGCTCAAACCTCAGACTACTCTCCTACAATGAGCAGTTCTTC
V gene: TRBV28; clone size: many; D gene: TRBD2; J gene: TRBJ2-7; CDR3 protein: CASSLSGGSEQYF; CDR3 DNA: TGTGCCAGCAGTTTGTCGGGGGGTAGCGAGCAGTACTTC
V gene: TRBV6-5; clone size: many; D gene: TRBD2; J gene: TRBJ2-2; CDR3 protein: CASSFLSGSGTGELFF; CDR3 DNA: TGTGCCAGCAGTTTCCTTAGCGGGTCGGGGACCGGGGAGCTGTTTTTT
V gene: TRBV7-8; clone size: many; D gene: .; J gene: TRBJ2-7; CDR3 protein: CASSLAPYEQYF; CDR3 DNA: TGTGCCAGCAGCTTAGCGCCCTACGAGCAGTACTTC
V gene: TRBV29-1; clone size: many; D gene: TRBD1; J gene: TRBJ2-7; CDR3 protein: CSVAYRTGYEQYF; CDR3 DNA: TGCAGCGTTGCGTACCGGACAGGCTACGAGCAGTACTTC
V gene: TRBV6-2/TRBV6-3; clone size: .; D gene: TRBD2; J gene: TRBJ2-3; CDR3 protein: CASSYSISGSGGDTQYF; CDR3 DNA: TGTGCCAGCAGTTACTCGATTAGCGGGAGTGGTGGAGATACGCAGTATTTT
V gene: TRBV5-6; clone size: many; D gene: .; J gene: TRBJ2-2; CDR3 protein: CASSSRGGSGELFF; CDR3 DNA: TGTGCCAGCAGCAGTCGTGGAGGGTCCGGGGAGCTGTTTTTT
V gene: TRBV3-1; clone size: many; D gene: TRBD2; J gene: TRBJ2-7; CDR3 protein: CASSHRTSGPPGAYEQYF; CDR3 DNA: TGTGCCAGCAGCCACCGGACTAGCGGTCCCCCGGGGGCCTACGAGCAGTACTTC
V gene: TRBV29-1; clone size: many; D gene: .; J gene: TRBJ2-7; CDR3 protein: CSAVGETSYEQYF; CDR3 DNA: TGCAGCGCCGTTGGTGAAACCTCCTACGAGCAGTACTTC
V gene: TRBV19; clone size: few; D gene: .; J gene: TRBJ2-7; CDR3 protein: CASSLGGPTGYEQYF; CDR3 DNA: TGTGCCAGTAGTCTTGGTGGCCCGACAGGCTACGAGCAGTACTTC
V gene: TRBV7-2; clone size: many; D gene: .; J gene: TRBJ1-2; CDR3 protein: CASSLAPGDYGYTF; CDR3 DNA: TGTGCCAGCAGCTTAGCGCCAGGGGACTATGGCTACACCTTC
V gene: TRBV12-3/TRBV12-4; clone size: many; D gene: .; J gene: TRBJ1-4; CDR3 protein: CASSPPGSKEKLFF; CDR3 DNA: TGTGCCAGCAGTCCCCCGGGTTCCAAGGAAAAACTGTTTTTT
V gene: TRBV29-1; clone size: many; D gene: .; J gene: TRBJ2-3; CDR3 protein: CSVGAGRFGDTQYF; CDR3 DNA: TGCAGCGTTGGGGCCGGTCGCTTTGGGGATACGCAGTATTTT
V gene: TRBV5-1; clone size: many; D gene: .; J gene: TRBJ2-3; CDR3 protein: CASQKLYTDTQYF; CDR3 DNA: TGCGCCAGCCAAAAACTTTACACAGATACGCAGTATTTT
V gene: TRBV28; clone size: many; D gene: TRBD1; J gene: TRBJ1-1; CDR3 protein: CASSLSTGGTEAFF; CDR3 DNA: TGTGCCAGCAGTCTAAGTACAGGGGGCACTGAAGCTTTCTTT
V gene: TRBV20-1; clone size: many; D gene: .; J gene: TRBJ2-1; CDR3 protein: CSSVRREYNEQFF; CDR3 DNA: TGCAGTTCAGTCAGGCGGGAATACAATGAGCAGTTCTTC
V gene: TRBV21-1; clone size: many; D gene: .; J gene: TRBJ2-1; CDR3 protein: CASSNWFNREAYNEQFF; CDR3 DNA: TGTGCCAGCAGCAACTGGTTCAACAGGGAGGCTTACAATGAGCAGTTCTTC
V gene: TRBV20-1; clone size: many; D gene: .; J gene: TRBJ2-1; CDR3 protein: CSARDHRGQFF; CDR3 DNA: TGCAGTGCTAGAGATCATCGGGGACAGTTCTTC